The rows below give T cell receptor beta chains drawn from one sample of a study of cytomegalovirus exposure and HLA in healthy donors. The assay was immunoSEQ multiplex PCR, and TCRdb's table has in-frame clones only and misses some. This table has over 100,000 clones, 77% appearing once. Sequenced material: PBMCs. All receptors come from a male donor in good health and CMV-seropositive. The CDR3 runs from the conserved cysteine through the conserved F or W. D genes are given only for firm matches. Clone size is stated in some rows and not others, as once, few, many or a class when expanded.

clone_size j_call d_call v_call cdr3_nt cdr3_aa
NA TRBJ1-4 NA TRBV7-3 TGTGCCAGCCACCTATGGAGGGAAAAACTGTTTTTT CASHLWREKLFF
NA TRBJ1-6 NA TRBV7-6 TGTGCCAGCAGCTTAGAGAGGGCCAATTCACCCCTCCACTTT CASSLERANSPLHF
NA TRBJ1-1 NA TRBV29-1 TGCAGCGTTCGAAGAGGGAGTACTGAAGCTTTCTTT CSVRRGSTEAFF
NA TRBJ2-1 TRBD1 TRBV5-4 TGTGCCAGCAGCTCAACCGGGACAGGGGGCTCACATGAGCAGTTCTTC CASSSTGTGGSHEQFF
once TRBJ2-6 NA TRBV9 TGTGCCAGCAGCCCCATGTCCAGGGCTGGGGCCAACGTCCTGACTTTC CASSPMSRAGANVLTF
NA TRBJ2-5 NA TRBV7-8 TGTGCCAGCAGCTTAGGTACACACCAAGAGACCCAGTACTTC CASSLGTHQETQYF
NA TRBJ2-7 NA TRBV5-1 TGCGCCAGCAGCCTCGGAGAGCCAAGGTACGAGCAGTACTTC CASSLGEPRYEQYF
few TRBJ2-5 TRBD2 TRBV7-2 TGTGCCAGCAGCTCAGGACTAGCGAGGGGTGGGGAGACCCAGTACTTC CASSSGLARGGETQYF
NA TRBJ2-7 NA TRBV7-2 TGTGCCAGCAGCTATGACAGCTCCTACGAGCAGTACTTC CASSYDSSYEQYF
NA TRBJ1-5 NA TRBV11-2 TGTGCCAGCAGCTTAGATCTCAATCAGCCCCAGCATTTT CASSLDLNQPQHF
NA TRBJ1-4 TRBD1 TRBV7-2 TGTGCCAGCAGCCTCGGACAGGGCGGAGAAAAACTGTTTTTT CASSLGQGGEKLFF
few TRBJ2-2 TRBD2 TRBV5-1 TGCGCCAGCAAACTAGCGGGAGAAGTCGGGGAGCTGTTTTTT CASKLAGEVGELFF
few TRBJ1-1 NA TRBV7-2 TGTGCCAGCAGCCGGAGCATGCGAGACACTGAAGCTTTCTTT CASSRSMRDTEAFF
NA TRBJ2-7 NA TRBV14 TGTGCCAGCAGCCAACAGGGATTGAGCTCCTACGAGCAGTACTTC CASSQQGLSSYEQYF
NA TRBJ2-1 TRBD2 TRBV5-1 TGCGCCAGCAGCTCGTGGACGGGAGGGGACAATGAGCAGTTCTTC CASSSWTGGDNEQFF
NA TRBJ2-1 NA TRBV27 TGTGCCAGCAGTTCGGGGATAGGTGAGCAGTTCTTC CASSSGIGEQFF
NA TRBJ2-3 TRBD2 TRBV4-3 TGCGCCAGCAGCCAAGAAGGAGGGACTAGCGGGGGTCCCAGGGATACGCAGTATTTT CASSQEGGTSGGPRDTQYF
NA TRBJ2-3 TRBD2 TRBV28 TGTGCCAGCACAAGGGGAGGGGGCACAGATACGCAGTATTTT CASTRGGGTDTQYF
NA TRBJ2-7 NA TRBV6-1 TGTGCCAGCAGTGTATCCCCCGACACCTACGAGCAGTACTTC CASSVSPDTYEQYF
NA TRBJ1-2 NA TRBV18 TGTGCCAGCTCACGCCAAGCAGGGGTATCTAACTATGGCTACACCTTC CASSRQAGVSNYGYTF
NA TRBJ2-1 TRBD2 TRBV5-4 TGTGCCAGCAGCGCCGGGACTAGCGGGAGGGCTACTGAGCAGTTCTTC CASSAGTSGRATEQFF
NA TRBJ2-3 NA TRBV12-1 TGTGCCAGCAGCTTTGTCTGGCCACGGGAAACGCAGTATTTT CASSFVWPRETQYF
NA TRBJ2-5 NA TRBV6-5 TGTGCCAGCAGTTACTCGTTACAGATTCAAGAGACCCAGTACTTC CASSYSLQIQETQYF
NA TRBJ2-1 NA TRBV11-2 TGTGCCAGCAGGTCCCCGGCCGGGGGCAATGAGCAGTTCTTC CASRSPAGGNEQFF
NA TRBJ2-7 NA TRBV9 TGTGCCAGCAGCCCAGGAACAGCACTCTACGAGCAGTACTTC CASSPGTALYEQYF
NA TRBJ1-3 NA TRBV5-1 TGCGCCAGCAGCACCGGGACACCGTACTCTGGAAACACCATATATTTT CASSTGTPYSGNTIYF
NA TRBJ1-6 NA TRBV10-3 TGTGCCACCGTCGCCGGCCAGGGGCACCGCCCCTACTATAATTCACCCCTCCACTTT CATVAGQGHRPYYNSPLHF
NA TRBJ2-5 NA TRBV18 TGTGCCAGCTCACCAGGTTCTGAGGAGACCCAGTACTTC CASSPGSEETQYF
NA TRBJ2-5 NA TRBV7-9 TGTGCCAGCAGCCGACTAGGAGAGACCCAGTACTTC CASSRLGETQYF
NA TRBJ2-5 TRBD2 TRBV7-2 TGTGCCAGCAGCCCCCGGACTAGCGGGAGTGGGGAGACCCAGTACTTC CASSPRTSGSGETQYF
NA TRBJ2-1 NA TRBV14 TGTGCCAGCAGCCAAGGGTGGCCCTACAATGAGCAGTTCTTC CASSQGWPYNEQFF
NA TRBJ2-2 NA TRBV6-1 TGTGCCAGCTACGGCGGTAACGCGAACACCGGGGAGCTGTTTTTT CASYGGNANTGELFF
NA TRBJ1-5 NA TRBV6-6 TGTGCAGCAGCCCTACGTCCGGAGGGGCCCCAGCATTTT CAAALRPEGPQHF
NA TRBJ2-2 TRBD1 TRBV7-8 TGTGCCAGCAGCTTATCGGGACAGAGGAGCGGGGAGCTGTTTTTT CASSLSGQRSGELFF
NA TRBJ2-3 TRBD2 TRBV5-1 TGCGCCAGCAGCTTAGGGAGCGGGAGGGGCACAGATACGCAGTATTTT CASSLGSGRGTDTQYF
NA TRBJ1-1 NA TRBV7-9 TGTGCCAGCAGCGCGACCGGGGACACTGAAGCTTTCTTT CASSATGDTEAFF
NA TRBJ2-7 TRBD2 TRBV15 TGTGCCACCAGCAGAGACGGGGGGTCCACCTACGAGCAGTACTTC CATSRDGGSTYEQYF
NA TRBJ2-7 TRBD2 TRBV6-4 TGTGCCAGCAGTGACACCGGTCTCATTCGGGAGGACCTCTACGAGCAGTACTTC CASSDTGLIREDLYEQYF
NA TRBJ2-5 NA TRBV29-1 TGCAGCGTTGCGGGAGGACAGGGAATAGAGACCCAGTACTTC CSVAGGQGIETQYF
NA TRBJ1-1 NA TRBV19 TGTGCCAGTAGTATAGCCCCTGGACAGAGTGAAGCTTTCTTT CASSIAPGQSEAFF
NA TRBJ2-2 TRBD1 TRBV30 TGTGCCTGGAAAGGGACAGTAAACACCGGGGAGCTGTTTTTT CAWKGTVNTGELFF
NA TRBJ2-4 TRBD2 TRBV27 TGTGCCAGCAGTTTAAAACTAGCGGGACTCATTCAGTACTTC CASSLKLAGLIQYF
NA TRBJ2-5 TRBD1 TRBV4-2 TGTGCCAGCAGCCAAGATAGGGGGCGTCCAGGGGAGACCCAGTACTTC CASSQDRGRPGETQYF
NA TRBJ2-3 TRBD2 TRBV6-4 TGTGCCAGCAGTGGTCCAGGCTTCACAGCGGGGTTCACAGATACGCAGTATTTT CASSGPGFTAGFTDTQYF
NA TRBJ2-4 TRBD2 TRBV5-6 TGTGCCAGCAGCTTACTAGCGGGGGAAAACATTCAGTACTTC CASSLLAGENIQYF